The present TCR beta chain was sequenced within a study of shared clonotypes between healthy human individuals. Germline CDR1 MGHDK, CDR2 SYGVNS. There are 13 residues in the CDR3. The V and J ends lost 4 bases and 1 base respectively, with 7 bases between them. It was into CD45RA+ naive and CD45RA-negative memory subsets that the CD4+ cells were split. TCRdb's copy holds only in-frame clones and misses some; the assay was immunoSEQ multiplex PCR. The sample yields 2.3 million or so clones, over 90% seen once. Study outcomes and limitations: Generation probabilities of non-shared clonotypes were lower (relative to those shared by all four donors).

As concerns this clone: Its antigen is unknown.

This chain links TRBV25-1 with TRBJ2-5; D is unclear. This clonotype was sampled from a man in his late teens or twenties in good health. Some clones in this sample may be carry-over from other donors' samples. The specimen sequenced was naive CD4+ T cells from PBMCs. Subset: CD45RA+ positively selected. The CDR3 reads CASSVRIQETQYF. The CDR3 DNA reads as TGTGCCAGCAGTGTTCGGATCCAAGAGACCCAGTACTTC.